This TCR beta chain was sequenced for a study of shared clonotypes between healthy human individuals. The CDR3 has 15 amino acids. In germline, CDR1 is SGDLS, CDR2 YYNGEE. V was cut by 0 bases and J by 3 bases, with 13 bases left in between. Naive CD8 cells lacked CD45RO, underwent positive selection for CCR7 and left out terminally differentiated effector memory CD45RA+ cells. Assay: immunoSEQ multiplex PCR; the TCRdb copy retains only in-frame clones and omits some. Of about 2 million clones listed, about 95% were seen once; the top ten hold more than 0.9%. The receptor comes from a man between 18 and 29 years old in good health. Sequenced: naive CD8+ T cells sorted from blood. The chain carries TRBV9 and TRBJ2-7, with D possibly being TRBD2 (5 bases). The CDR3 nucleotides are TGTGCCAGCAGCGTAGCGGGGAATTCCGACTACGAGCAGTACTTC. It encodes CASSVAGNSDYEQYF.